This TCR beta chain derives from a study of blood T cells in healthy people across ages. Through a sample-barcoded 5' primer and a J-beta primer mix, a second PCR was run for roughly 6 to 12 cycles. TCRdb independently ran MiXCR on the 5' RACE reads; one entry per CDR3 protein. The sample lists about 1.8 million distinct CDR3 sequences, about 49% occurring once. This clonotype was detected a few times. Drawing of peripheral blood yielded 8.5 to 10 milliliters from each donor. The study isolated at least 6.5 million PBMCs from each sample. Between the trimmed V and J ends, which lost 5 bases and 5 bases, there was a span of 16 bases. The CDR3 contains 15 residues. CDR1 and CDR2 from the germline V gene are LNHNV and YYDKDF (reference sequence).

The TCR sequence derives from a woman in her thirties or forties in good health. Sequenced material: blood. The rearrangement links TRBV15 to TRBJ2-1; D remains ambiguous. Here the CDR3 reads CATSRRQLRNNEQFF. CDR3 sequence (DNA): TGTGCCACCAGCCGTCGACAATTAAGGAACAATGAGCAGTTCTTC.